The 13 T cell receptor beta chains in this list originate from one sample, sequenced in a study of neoadjuvant anti-PD-1 for oral cavity cancer. Sequenced by immunoSEQ multiplex PCR; TCRdb stores in-frame clones only, minus some. The sample lists just over 14,000 clones; 65% to 80% were seen once. This material consisted of PBMCs, taken before nivolumab (anti-PD-1) treatment. Receptors were obtained from a person between 35 and 79 years old with oral cavity squamous cell carcinoma.

The chain uses TRBV11-2 and TRBJ2-3; TRBD2 matches 14 bases. Germline lookup yields CDR1 SGHAT and CDR2 FQNNGV. The CDR3 is made up of 15 amino acids. V was clipped by 8 bases and J by 7 bases; unmatched bases: 8. CDR3 in amino acids: CASGRLAGGPNTQYF. In DNA, the CDR3 is TGTGCCAGCGGCCGACTAGCGGGGGGGCCAAATACGCAGTATTTT.

This clone was recorded a few times. V and J are TRBV11-2 and TRBJ1-1; D is ambiguous. Germline V gene data show CDR1 as SGHAT and CDR2 as FQNNGV. Trimming took off 3 bases at V and 3 bases at J, with 11 bases between the two ends. The CDR3 totals 14 residues. This CDR3 is CASSFEGRDTEAFF. CDR3 nucleotide sequence: TGTGCCAGCAGCTTCGAGGGAAGAGACACTGAAGCTTTCTTT.

This clone was counted a few times. The chain couples TRBV10-3 to TRBJ1-1; tentatively, D is TRBD1 (5 bases). V gave up 7 bases and J gave up 0 bases, with 12 bases separating them. This CDR3 is 14 amino acids long. The germline gives CDR1 ENHRY, CDR2 SYGVKD. Written as DNA, the CDR3 is TGTGCCATCAAGGGAGAGGGACTGAACACTGAAGCTTTCTTT. Translating it yields CAIKGEGLNTEAFF.

This chain joins TRBV13 and TRBJ1-4, with D tentatively TRBD1 (6 bases). V shed 1 base and J shed 7 bases, with 13 bases lying between them. Germline-derived CDR1 and CDR2 are PRHDT and FYEKMQ (reference sequence). The CDR3 spans 15 residues. The CDR3 spells CASSLAGGEGEKLFF. CDR3 nucleotides: TGTGCCAGCAGCTTAGCGGGGGGCGAGGGTGAAAAACTGTTTTTT. The whole variable domain, remainder taken from reference TRBV13 and TRBJ1-4, is AAGVIQSPRHLIKEKRETATLKCYPIPRHDTVYWYQQGPGQDPQFLISFYEKMQSDKGSIPDRFSAQQFSDYHSELNMSSLELGDSALYFCASSLAGGEGEKLFFGSGTQLSVL.

The rearrangement links TRBV6-1 to TRBJ1-5, with unresolved D. The V end lost 8 bases, the J end lost 6 bases, and 14 bases lay between the germline ends. Germline V gene lookup returns CDR1 MNHNS and CDR2 SASEGT. The CDR3 is 13 residues long. CDR3 sequence: CASGGSEVQPQHF. Written as DNA, the CDR3 is TGTGCCAGCGGCGGTTCCGAAGTTCAGCCCCAGCATTTT.

The gene calls are TRBV10-2 and TRBJ1-6, with 8 bases aligning to TRBD1. The CDR3 spans 14 residues. The J segment lost 9 bases and the V segment lost 8 bases, leaving 9 bases of the junction unmatched. Germline-derived CDR1 and CDR2 are WSHSY and SAAADI. The DNA of the CDR3 is TGCGCCAGCCACGGACAGGGTCTAGGTTCACCCCTCCACTTT. This encodes CASHGQGLGSPLHF.

The rearrangement links TRBV4-1 to TRBJ1-1, with TRBD1 as a possible D gene (6 bases). This CDR3 is built from 20 residues. Germline assignment: CDR1 MGHRA and CDR2 YSYEKL. Trimming took off 1 base at V and 4 bases at J, with 28 bases between the two ends. This CDR3 is CASSQGLGYGAILGGTEAFF. The DNA for the CDR3 is TGCGCCAGCAGCCAAGGCCTGGGATATGGGGCTATTCTAGGGGGCACTGAAGCTTTCTTT.

This clone turned up a few times. The V call is TRBV2, the J call TRBJ1-4, with a possible D match to TRBD1 (6 bases). Trimming removed 8 bases from V and 7 bases from J, with 20 bases in between. The CDR3 covers 15 residues. CDR1 is SNHLY, CDR2 FYNNEI, per germline. The CDR3 coding sequence is TGTGCCAGCGAATTTCAGGGGTTTCTGAGTGAAAAACTGTTTTTT. Amino acids: CASEFQGFLSEKLFF. The full variable domain, completed using reference TRBV2 and TRBJ1-4, is EPEVTQTPSHQVTQMGQEVILRCVPISNHLYFYWYRQILGQKVEFLVSFYNNEISEKSEIFDDQFSVERPDGSNFTLKIRSTKLEDSAMYFCASEFQGFLSEKLFFGSGTQLSVL.

This clone was seen only a few times. The CDR3 here is CATGQGRTGELFF. CDR3 DNA: TGTGCCACCGGACAGGGGCGGACCGGGGAGCTGTTTTTT. The chain recombines TRBV10-3 with TRBJ2-2; 9 nucleotides match TRBD1. Trimming removed 10 bases from V and 5 bases from J; junction bases left unmatched: 5. Germline V gene sequence: CDR1 ENHRY, CDR2 SYGVKD. The CDR3 has 13 residues.

This clone appeared once. The CDR3 here is CASSLLGAGLNTEAFF. The DNA for the CDR3 is TGCGCCAGCAGCTTGTTAGGGGCCGGGTTGAACACTGAAGCTTTCTTT. The chain recombines TRBV5-1 with TRBJ1-1; TRBD1 might be the D (5 bases). From germline, CDR1 is SGHRS and CDR2 YFSETQ. V was shortened by 1 base and J by 0 bases, with 13 bases between the two germline ends. This CDR3 has 16 amino acids.

This clone was seen a handful of times. V usage is TRBV5-4 and J usage is TRBJ1-6; D is uncertain. The CDR3 spans 13 residues. The ends were cut back, 4 bases at V and 7 bases at J, with 9 bases in the middle. Germline V gives CDR1 SGHNT, CDR2 YYREEE (reference sequence). The CDR3 DNA is TGTGCCAGCAGCGACGACCTCAATTCACCCCTCCACTTT. Translated: CASSDDLNSPLHF. The whole variable domain, filled in from reference TRBV5-4 and TRBJ1-6, reads ETGVTQSPTHLIKTRGQQVTLRCSSQSGHNTVSWYQQALGQGPQFIFQYYREEENGRGNFPPRFSGLQFPNYSSELNVNALELDDSALYLCASSDDLNSPLHFGNGTRLTVT.

Here the CDR3 reads CASSLEAGGAYTDTQYF. The CDR3 DNA sequence: TGCGCCAGCAGCTTGGAGGCGGGAGGGGCATACACAGATACGCAGTATTTT. The chain couples TRBV5-1 to TRBJ2-3; 9 nucleotides line up with TRBD2. Trimming at V came to 0 bases and at J to 2 bases, leaving 7 bases not matched to a gene. Germline V gene data show CDR1 as SGHRS and CDR2 as YFSETQ. The CDR3 length is 17 residues. Drawing the rest from reference TRBV5-1 and TRBJ2-3, the complete variable domain is KAGVTQTPRYLIKTRGQQVTLSCSPISGHRSVSWYQQTPGQGLQFLFEYFSETQRNKGNFPGRFSGRQFSNSRSEMNVSTLELGDSALYLCASSLEAGGAYTDTQYFGPGTRLTVL.

The chain combines TRBV20-1 with TRBJ2-5, with TRBD2 as a possible D gene (5 bases). Trimming cost V 5 bases and J 5 bases, with 9 bases left between them. The CDR3 spans 11 residues. Germline V gene lookup returns CDR1 DFQATT and CDR2 SNEGSKA (reference sequence). Here the CDR3 reads CSAVSGETQYF. CDR3 DNA: TGCAGTGCTGTTTCGGGGGAGACCCAGTACTTC.